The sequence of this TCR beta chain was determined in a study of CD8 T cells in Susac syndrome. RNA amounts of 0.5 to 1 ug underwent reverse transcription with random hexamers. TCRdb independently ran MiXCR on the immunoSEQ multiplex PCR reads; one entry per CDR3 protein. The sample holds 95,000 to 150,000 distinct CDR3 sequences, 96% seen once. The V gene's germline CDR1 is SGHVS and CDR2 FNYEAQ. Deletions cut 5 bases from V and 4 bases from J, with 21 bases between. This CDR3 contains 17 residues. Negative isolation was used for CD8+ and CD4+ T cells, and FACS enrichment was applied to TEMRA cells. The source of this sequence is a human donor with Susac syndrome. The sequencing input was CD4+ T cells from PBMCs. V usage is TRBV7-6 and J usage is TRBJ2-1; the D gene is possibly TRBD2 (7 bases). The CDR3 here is CASSRLASQRGYNEQFF. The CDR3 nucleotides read TGTGCCAGCAGCCGACTAGCCTCCCAGAGGGGGTACAATGAGCAGTTCTTC.